Below, 2 T cell receptor beta chains from the same sample are listed, as sequenced in a study of T cell repertoires in cytomegalovirus infection. A single record per CDR3 protein comes from TCRdb applying MiXCR to the reads. Of some 150,000 distinct CDR3 sequences listed, less than 25% are singletons. Material for sequencing was PBMCs. The receptors were sampled from a human donor in good health (CMV status not recorded). Some clones in this sample may be carry-over from other donors' samples.

This chain links TRBV7-9 with TRBJ2-5; TRBD1 matches at 8 bases. Germline-derived CDR1 and CDR2 are SEHNR and FQNEAQ (reference sequence). The CDR3 extends over 13 amino acids. V gave up 5 bases and J gave up 5 bases; unmatched junction bases: 4. The CDR3 coding sequence is TGTGCCAGCAGCCGTACAGGGGGGGAGACCCAGTACTTC. Its protein is CASSRTGGETQYF.

The sample holds a few counts of this clonotype. The V gene is TRBV27, the J gene TRBJ2-1; TRBD1 aligns across 10 bases. Trimming took 5 bases from V and 1 from J; bases not matched to a gene: 8. This CDR3 comprises 17 residues. CDR1 is MNHEY and CDR2 is SMNVEV in the germline V gene (reference sequence). The chain's CDR3 is CASSRTGGSISYNEQFF. The CDR3 nucleotides read TGTGCCAGCAGTCGGACAGGGGGTTCCATATCCTACAATGAGCAGTTCTTC.